The source of this TCR beta chain is a study of T cells in Graves' hyperthyroidism and ophthalmopathy (dated by TCRdb to between 2018 and 2021). General notes on the study: Peripheral blood was sampled at the time of initial diagnosis, prior to any treatment. The paper reports TCR Vbeta CDR3 sequencing of some 140 peripheral blood samples: 43 ophthalmopathy, fewer than 80 hyperthyroidism and some 17 progressor patients. To identify distinguishing TCR V-J signatures, a discovery cohort of about a hundred patients was used, comprising 43 with Graves' ophthalmopathy and 57 with stable Graves' hyperthyroidism. Prospective prediction of ophthalmopathy was tested in an independent validation cohort of some 19 hyperthyroidism patients and 17 patients who later progressed to ophthalmopathy. The roughly 91 discovery patients were randomly divided into training and test sets at a 7:3 ratio. The study also compared thyroid tissue and blood T-cell repertoires from a handful of Graves' hyperthyroidism patients. Following sampling, methimazole starting at 30 mg daily was given to hyperthyroidism patients, and high-dose intravenous methylprednisolone was given to ophthalmopathy patients.

Hyperthyroidism patients were aged 18 to 65 years and newly diagnosed, with disease duration of less than 2 months. Any patient with an uncontrolled infection, another autoimmune disease, pregnancy or lactation was excluded. Clinical symptoms, serum thyroxine and TRAb, thyroid ultrasound, and orbital computed tomography formed the basis for the diagnoses. Blood from progressor patients was collected at the time of first diagnosis with hyperthyroidism, before any ophthalmopathy symptoms had appeared. Ficoll-Paque density gradient centrifugation was used to isolate PBMCs from about 10 ml of fresh peripheral blood. Progressor patients were initially diagnosed with Graves' hyperthyroidism and developed ophthalmopathy during follow-up. Trizol reagent was used to extract total RNA, and RNA quality was then checked on an Agilent 2100 Bioanalyzer. The paper as a whole reports these results and caveats: Sample size was not statistically predetermined, and investigators were not blinded to group allocation. In validation, the model predicted progression to ophthalmopathy with approximately 70% sensitivity and roughly 75% specificity, a median of about six months before onset. A 13 V-J signature model separated ophthalmopathy from stable hyperthyroidism, with 87.88% sensitivity and roughly 81% specificity in cross-validation and 80%/75% in testing. Most expanded thyroid clonotypes (frequency above 0.001) were also detected in blood, suggesting blood repertoires may reflect thyroid immune responses.

The junction shows trimming of 5 bases on V and 0 bases on J, plus 17 bases between the germline ends. Taken from the germline V gene (reference sequence), the CDR1 and CDR2 loops are LNHNV and YYDKDF. Its CDR3 holds 18 amino acids, cysteine through phenylalanine. CDR3 DNA is the only sequence kept; it has 54 bases, read in frame from the first base. This clonotype was counted a single time. Its antigen has not been determined. Qualities for individual bases were not recorded, and no much larger clone is one base off. One read alone lends weak support. TCR beta CDR3 regions were amplified from RNA transcripts. The first round of RT-PCR for the TCR CDR3 was performed with the HTBI primer set and the Qiagen OneStep RT-PCR kit. Libraries were constructed in a second round of multiplex PCR, after which size selection and purification were performed. Paired-end sequencing of the libraries was performed with 100 bp reads on an Illumina HiSeq2000. The authors' pipeline ran thus. SOAPnuke was used to process the raw data, throwing out any read that contained adapters or uncalled bases, had a mean Phred below 15, or lacked an exact constant-primer or identifier match. High-quality paired reads were merged using COPE v1.2.5, and each unique nucleotide sequence was defined as a clonotype. MiTCR v1.1 was used to align the clonotypes against IMGT TRBV, TRBD and TRBJ reference segments. The analysis included only V-J combinations with a frequency above 0.0001, which together covered approximately 99% of the repertoires. A TCS score was defined as the ratio of F50 (clonal expansion) to E x V (chaos), with BLOSUM62-based TCRdist applied between CDR3 peptides within each V-J. Welch's t-statistics and random forest reduced roughly 530 V-J features to about 12, which were used in a naive Bayes classifier (R e1071). Starting from the raw public reads, TCRdb applied fastp trimming at Q25, assembled clones with MiXCR and retained in-frame beta chains. Identical CDR3 proteins give one entry, which carries the most common genes and DNA. The authors' filters were not applied to this entry. The sample contains under 400,000 distinct CDR3 sequences, about 15% of them found a single time. In total, the top ten clones hold 25% to 35% of the sample.

Sequenced sample: blood. This TCR was sampled from a woman under 30 with Graves' hyperthyroidism that later progressed to Graves' ophthalmopathy. Rearrangement joined TRBV15 to TRBJ1-6, with no D gene named confidently. The DNA sequence is TGTGCCACCAGCGGCCTCCGAACAGAGAGCTCCTATAATTCACCCCTCCACTTT. This translates into CATSGLRTESSYNSPLHF.